These 11 T cell receptor beta chains were all obtained from the same sample, sequenced in a study of CD8 T cells in ankylosing spondylitis. TCRdb called the 5' RACE reads again in MiXCR, with one record for every CDR3 protein. Seen here are over 100,000 distinct CDR3 sequences, roughly 10% observed once, and the top ten hold over 4%. Material: blood, either unsorted or a sorted T cell fraction (not recorded which). These receptors came from a female donor with ankylosing spondylitis or in good health (not recorded which).

This clonotype appeared many times. V usage is TRBV29-1 and J usage is TRBJ2-3; D possibly corresponds to TRBD2 (6 bases). The CDR3 consists of 13 residues. Looked up from germline, CDR1 is SQVTM and CDR2 is ANQGSEA. With 7 bases removed from V and 0 bases from J, the gap between germline ends came to 11 bases. The CDR3 reads CSGNSGSTDTQYF. The CDR3, as DNA: TGCAGCGGAAATAGCGGCAGCACAGATACGCAGTATTTT.

The sample holds many counts of this clonotype. The V call is TRBV11-3, the J call TRBJ2-3; 8 positions agree with TRBD1. V was clipped by 1 base and J by 8 bases; unmatched bases: 8. Germline CDR1 is SGHNT and CDR2 is YENEEA. The CDR3 has 15 amino acids. CDR3 bases: TGTGCCAGCAGCTTAGCAGGACAGGGAAAGGCTACGCAGTATTTT. This codes for CASSLAGQGKATQYF.

This rearrangement joins TRBV28 to TRBJ2-1; TRBD2 matches at 7 bases. V lost 6 bases and J lost 12; bases outside the gene matches: 14. Germline CDR1 and CDR2: MDHEN and SYDVKM. The length of the CDR3 is 14 residues. The CDR3 sequence is CASSRGGPGMGQFF. DNA for the CDR3: TGTGCCAGCAGCCGCGGGGGACCGGGAATGGGGCAGTTCTTC.

This clonotype was observed a few times. The chain employs TRBV4-2 and TRBJ2-2; 11 bases are shared with TRBD2. This CDR3 is 16 amino acids long. Germline CDR1 is LGHNA and CDR2 is YNFKEQ. The V and J ends lost 4 bases and 1 base, in that order; junction bases with no gene match: 2. CDR3 nucleotide sequence: TGTGCCAGCAGCCTCGGGACTAGCGGGAACACCGGGGAGCTGTTTTTT. Encoded protein: CASSLGTSGNTGELFF.

This clonotype was seen at least ten times. In DNA form, the CDR3 reads TGTGCCACCCGTAGGGGGATGAACACTGAAGCTTTCTTT. Its translation: CATRRGMNTEAFF. The chain is built from TRBV6-1 and TRBJ1-1; a weak D match, TRBD1 (6 bases). Per germline, CDR1 MNHNS and CDR2 SASEGT. This CDR3 is 13 amino acids long. The V gene lost 10 bases and the J gene lost 0 bases, with 12 bases spanning the gap.

This chain links TRBV20-1 with TRBJ2-2, with no clear D. V lost 4 bases and J 3 bases, leaving 6 bases between the germline ends. The CDR3 consists of 12 residues. In germline, CDR1 is DFQATT, CDR2 SNEGSKA (reference sequence). CDR3 sequence (DNA): TGCAGTGCTATGCCCCACACCGGGGAGCTGTTTTTT. It specifies CSAMPHTGELFF.

This clonotype was counted many times. The rearrangement uses TRBV19 and TRBJ1-1; D unresolved. The germline V gene has CDR1 LNHDA and CDR2 SQIVND (reference sequence). The CDR3 runs to 12 residues. Trimming removed 4 bases from V and 4 bases from J, with 7 bases in between. CDR3 coding DNA: TGTGCCAGTAGTAGAAAGGGCACTGAAGCTTTCTTT. It translates to CASSRKGTEAFF.

There are many counts of this clonotype. This chain uses TRBV5-6 with TRBJ2-1; a weak D match, TRBD1 (6 bases). There are 16 residues in the CDR3. Germline CDR1 and CDR2: SGHDT and YYEEEE. The V end was cut by 1 base, the J end by 0 bases, with 11 bases between. The CDR3 here is CASSLYRVGSYNEQFF. The CDR3 coding sequence is TGTGCCAGCAGCTTGTACAGGGTGGGCTCCTACAATGAGCAGTTCTTC.

There are many counts of this clonotype. CDR3 sequence (DNA): TGTGCCAGTTGGAGCGGGGGCCGGTCCAATGAGCAGTTCTTC. Amino acids: CASWSGGRSNEQFF. The chain is built from TRBV6-2 or TRBV6-3 and TRBJ2-1; 8 bases map to TRBD2. The CDR3 extends over 14 amino acids. Germline-derived CDR1 and CDR2 are MNHEY and SVGEGT. V lost 9 bases, J lost 6 bases, and 10 bases stayed unmatched.

At least ten counts were recorded for this clonotype. The chain links TRBV5-1 to TRBJ1-2; TRBD1 aligns across 8 bases. Germline assignment: CDR1 SGHRS and CDR2 YFSETQ. The CDR3 is 14 amino acids. The V and J ends lost 3 bases and 2 bases, in that order; junction bases with no gene match: 3. CDR3 sequence reads: CASSWTGQNYGYTF. CDR3 bases: TGCGCCAGCAGCTGGACAGGGCAAAACTATGGCTACACCTTC.

The sample holds many counts of this clonotype. V gene TRBV11-1 combines with J gene TRBJ1-1; 7 bases are shared with TRBD1. Germline assignment: CDR1 SGHAT and CDR2 FQDESV (reference sequence). The CDR3 is 19 residues long. The V and J ends lost 3 bases and 3 bases, in that order; junction bases with no gene match: 19. CDR3 nucleotides: TGTGCCAGCAGCTTGGGGTTCGGGGTGGCAGGGGGTATGGACACTGAAGCTTTCTTT. It codes for CASSLGFGVAGGMDTEAFF.